This T cell receptor (beta chain) comes out of a study of post-analysis software for immune sequencing data. About the research overall: Multiple sclerosis in the patients followed relapsing-remitting, secondary progressive and progressive-relapsing courses. Findings of the study overall: Samples from a shared batch, those prepared together, strongly co-clustered by F measure. Compared with controls, patients had more of about five TRBV segments, including TRBV5-6, TRBV5-1 and TRBV20-1.

Every TCR beta cDNA library bore unique molecular identifiers. Input amounts of about 0.85 to 10 million T cells were used. These gave 500,000 or so cDNA molecules, so each molecule approximated one T cell. TCRdb called the PCR reads again in MiXCR, with one record for every CDR3 protein. The table includes about 620,000 distinct CDR3 sequences, roughly 46% detected once. Trimming left V 6 bases short and J 0 bases short, with 12 bases between. Germline CDR1 and CDR2: SGHRS and YFSETQ. The CDR3 sequence is 14 residues long. Remarks on this clonotype: Antigen specificity is unknown.

Sequencing input: blood. This receptor was obtained from a girl under 18 with multiple sclerosis. The chain carries TRBV5-1 and TRBJ1-1; weak D call: TRBD1 (5 bases). CDR3 amino acids: CASTPTAMNTEAFF. Written as DNA, the CDR3 is TGCGCCAGCACCCCGACAGCTATGAACACTGAAGCTTTCTTT. Filled out from reference TRBV5-1 and TRBJ1-1, the complete variable domain reads KAGVTQTPRYLIKTRGQQVTLSCSPISGHRSVSWYQQTPGQGLQFLFEYFSETQRNKGNFPGRFSGRQFSNSRSEMNVSTLELGDSALYLCASTPTAMNTEAFFGQGTRLTVV.